The present T cell receptor beta chain was sequenced within a study of blood T cell repertoires in COVID-19. In the study overall: Acute-phase and convalescent COVID-19 samples originated in the United States, Italy and Spain. T cells, B-cell-depleted T cells, or PBMCs provided the cDNA or gDNA that served as material.

CDR3 length equals 14 residues. Trimming removed 6 bases from V and 8 bases from J, with 16 bases in between. From germline, CDR1 is MGHRA and CDR2 YSYEKL. As originally analysed: Amplification from reference gene primers served as the basis for estimated nucleated cell counts. Using immunoSEQ multiplex PCR, the repertoire was profiled, and TCRdb retains in-frame clones only, with some absent. The D gene and trimming were derived from the DNA, and the V and J assignments and clone size from that table. The profile shows approximately 170,000 clones, around 84% of them singletons. Patients at the Seattle site were enrolled during active infection and followed longitudinally.

The J gene is TRBJ1-4, the V gene TRBV4-1; D uncertain. This receptor was taken from a woman in her 70s with COVID-19, enrolled during active disease. The sequenced sample consisted of peripheral blood. The CDR3 here is CASSLGGRGEKLFF. CDR3 bases: TGCGCCAGCAGTCTCGGCGGGAGAGGGGAAAAACTGTTTTTT.